The 16 T cell receptor beta chains given below trace back to one sample, sequenced in a study of blood T cell repertoires in COVID-19 (TCRdb year 2020). The protocol used for the library was the immunoSEQ multiplex PCR assay. Imported from immuneACCESS, the table was reduced by TCRdb to in-frame sequences with V and J called. These copies leave out some clones; in studies compared against another copy, an unresolved V gene accounts for under half, and the cause of the remainder is not known. The sample data list about 65,000 clones, and around four fifths of these were observed just once. Of the sample, under 15% is held by the ten largest clones. The sample taken for sequencing was peripheral blood. The receptors originated from an elderly man with acute or convalescent COVID-19.

This chain uses TRBV29-1 with TRBJ2-5; TRBD1 might be the D (6 bases). Germline loops: CDR1 SQVTM, CDR2 ANQGSEA. V lost 4 bases to trimming and J lost 2 bases, with 14 bases between them. The length of the CDR3 is 14 residues. The CDR3 bases are TGCAGCGTTGCCCTGCAGGGGCGACAAGAGACCCAGTACTTC. This gives the protein CSVALQGRQETQYF.

The chain uses TRBV11-2 and TRBJ1-1, with TRBD1 identical over 12 bases. V lost 5 bases and J lost 3; bases outside the gene matches: 7. CDR3 length: 16 residues. Germline CDR1 SGHAT, CDR2 FQNNGV. This chain's CDR3 is CASSSRDRGRYTEAFF. The DNA for the CDR3 is TGTGCCAGCAGCAGCCGGGACAGGGGGCGGTACACTGAAGCTTTCTTT.

This rearrangement joins TRBV11-2 to TRBJ1-6, with 8 nucleotides matching TRBD1. After removal of 4 bases from V and 7 bases from J, the junction contained 0 bases not matched to a gene. Per the germline V gene, CDR1 is SGHAT and CDR2 is FQNNGV. The CDR3 runs to 13 residues. CDR3 residues: CASSWDRNSPLHF. The DNA for the CDR3 is TGTGCCAGCAGCTGGGACAGGAATTCACCCCTCCACTTT.

This sequence joins TRBV10-1 and TRBJ2-3; 14 bases are a match to TRBD2. With V trimmed by 5 bases and J by 7 bases, 5 bases remained unmatched. The V gene's germline CDR1 is WNHNN and CDR2 SYGVQD (reference sequence). CDR3 length equals 15 residues. The DNA of the CDR3 is TGCGCCAGCAGTCCCGGACTAGCGGGGGGACATACGCAGTATTTT. It codes for CASSPGLAGGHTQYF.

The gene calls are TRBV24-1 and TRBJ2-3, with D possibly TRBD1 on 6 matching bases. Trimming left V 4 bases short and J 4 bases short, with 11 bases between. From germline, CDR1 is KGHDR and CDR2 SFDVKD. This CDR3 contains 14 residues. The CDR3 bases are TGTGCCACCAGTGAAACAAGACAGGCAGATACGCAGTATTTT. It translates to CATSETRQADTQYF.

A single count supports this clone. The chain has TRBV6-4 and TRBJ2-2; no reliable D call. The CDR3 consists of 14 residues. Germline CDR1 is MRHNA and CDR2 is SNTAGT. The ends were cut back, 4 bases at V and 4 bases at J, with 10 bases in the middle. CDR3 in amino acids: CASSANPGTGELFF. The CDR3 DNA sequence: TGTGCCAGCAGTGCCAACCCGGGCACCGGGGAGCTGTTTTTT.

Here the CDR3 reads CASSPNGAGGLWGNEQFF. CDR3 coding DNA: TGCGCCAGCAGCCCGAACGGTGCGGGGGGGTTGTGGGGCAATGAGCAGTTCTTC. The genes are TRBV4-1 and TRBJ2-1; 9 bases agree with TRBD2. This CDR3 comprises 18 residues. The V gene end was trimmed by 4 bases and the J gene end by 6 bases; junction bases not matched to a gene: 16. Germline lookup yields CDR1 MGHRA and CDR2 YSYEKL.

The CDR3 DNA is TGTGCCAGCTCACCTACCACGGGACACCCTAACTCCTATAATTCACCCCTCCACTTT. Protein product: CASSPTTGHPNSYNSPLHF. This chain connects TRBV18 to TRBJ1-6; perhaps TRBD1 as D (6 bases). The CDR3 length is 19 residues. V dropped 3 bases and J dropped 0 bases, with 18 bases sitting between them. CDR1 is KGHSH and CDR2 is LQKENI in the germline V gene.

The rearrangement uses TRBV7-9 and TRBJ1-1; 8 positions agree with TRBD1. Germline assignment: CDR1 SEHNR and CDR2 FQNEAQ (reference sequence). J was trimmed by 1 base and V by 3 bases; bases with no gene match: 1. The CDR3 consists of 14 residues. The CDR3 region is CASSFGQGNTEAFF. Written as DNA, the CDR3 is TGTGCCAGCAGCTTTGGACAGGGGAACACTGAAGCTTTCTTT.

There are a few counts of this clone. The J gene is TRBJ2-1, the V gene TRBV12-5; TRBD2 agrees at 13 bases. CDR1 LGHNT and CDR2 FRNRAP come from the germline V gene. The V gene end was trimmed by 5 bases and the J gene end by 7 bases; junction bases not matched to a gene: 5. This CDR3 contains 15 residues. The CDR3 loop reads CASGPTSGRNNEQFF. In nucleotides, the CDR3 is TGTGCTAGTGGTCCGACTAGCGGGAGGAATAATGAGCAGTTCTTC.

V and J are TRBV7-9 and TRBJ1-1, with D maybe TRBD1 (6 bases). This CDR3 has 14 residues. Germline V gene sequence: CDR1 SEHNR, CDR2 FQNEAQ (reference sequence). Trimming cost V 2 bases and J 0 bases, with 7 bases left between them. The DNA for the CDR3 is TGTGCCAGCAGCTTACAGGGGATGAACACTGAAGCTTTCTTT. It specifies CASSLQGMNTEAFF.

The V and J genes are TRBV3-1 (or the pseudogene TRBV3-2) and TRBJ2-2; TRBD2 is a possible D gene (6 bases). The germline V gene has CDR1 LGHDT and CDR2 YNNKEL (reference sequence). The V and J ends lost 3 bases and 0 bases respectively, with 20 bases between them. The CDR3 consists of 19 residues. CDR3 coding DNA: TGTGCCAGCAGCCATTGGGGAACTACTGGCGGGACGAACACCGGGGAGCTGTTTTTT. Its translation is CASSHWGTTGGTNTGELFF.

Written as DNA, the CDR3 is TGTGCCAGCAGGCGGGACAGGGGGAACACCGGGGAGCTGTTTTTT. It yields the protein CASRRDRGNTGELFF. The chain carries TRBV5-6 and TRBJ2-2, with 10 nucleotides matching TRBD1. Per the germline V gene, CDR1 is SGHDT and CDR2 is YYEEEE. V was clipped by 5 bases and J by 1 base; unmatched bases: 2. The CDR3 covers 15 residues.

CDR3 sequence: CASTFQDRGLGYTF. The CDR3 DNA reads as TGTGCCAGTACATTTCAGGACAGGGGGCTTGGCTACACCTTC. The chain is built from TRBV19 and TRBJ1-2; the match to TRBD1 covers 11 bases. The CDR3 contains 14 residues. Germline loops: CDR1 LNHDA, CDR2 SQIVND (reference sequence). J lost 7 bases, V lost 7 bases, and 8 bases had no gene match.

This rearrangement joins TRBV6-5 to TRBJ1-2, with 10 positions matching TRBD1. Germline-derived CDR1 and CDR2 are MNHEY and SVGAGI. V lost 6 bases, J lost 5 bases, and 9 bases stayed unmatched. CDR3 length: 15 amino acids. DNA of the CDR3: TGTGCCAGCAGCCCCGGACAGGGGGGAACGTATGGCTACACCTTC. Residues: CASSPGQGGTYGYTF.

This chain uses TRBV7-9 with TRBJ1-2; the D is unclear. V lost 4 bases, J lost 7 bases, and 19 bases lay in between. The CDR3 totals 15 residues. Germline loops: CDR1 SEHNR, CDR2 FQNEAQ (reference sequence). CDR3 residues: CASSSSEFEVRGYTF. The CDR3 nucleotides read TGTGCCAGCAGCTCGTCCGAGTTCGAGGTGCGTGGCTACACCTTC.